What follows describes a single TCR beta chain. Compared with germline, one end of the junction differs, possibly owing to a read error. Germline loops: CDR1 LGHDT, CDR2 YNNKEL (reference sequence). The CDR3 has 13 residues. The entry originates in a study of blood T cell repertoires in COVID-19. Per the original methods: Amplification from reference gene primers served as the basis for estimated nucleated cell counts. Sequencing was performed with immunoSEQ multiplex PCR; in TCRdb, only in-frame clones are kept and a portion is missing. V and J calls and clone size are copied from that table; D and trimming were computed from the DNA. In the table there are about 670,000 clones, 85% to 90% of which are singletons.

The source of this sequence is a woman aged 18-35 years with acute or convalescent COVID-19. The specimen sequenced was peripheral blood. The rearrangement joins TRBV3-1 (or the pseudogene TRBV3-2) to TRBJ1-5, with a weak D call TRBD1 (6 bases). The CDR3 DNA is TGTGCCAGCAGCAAAGAAGGGGGTCAGCCCCAGCATTTT. Translating gives CASSKEGGQPQHF.